This T cell receptor (beta chain) was documented in a study of CD8+CD57+ T cells in acquired aplastic anemia. For the study at large: CD4+ and CD8+ cells, once sorted, gave DNA averaging approximately 3.4 ug. Healthy donors gave about 9.8 million reads on average for CD4+ cells. General study points: Patients and controls shared over 25 CD8+ CDR3 sequences.

This clonotype has ten or more counts. Its target is unknown. The study profiled TCR beta VDJ and CDR3 using genomic DNA as template. TCRdb re-called the reads with MiXCR, one entry per CDR3 protein. This table has 200,000 to 250,000 distinct CDR3 sequences, approximately 60% appearing once. The sample taken for sequencing was sorted CD4+, CD8+, or CD8+CD57+ T cells (not recorded which) from PBMCs. This clonotype was sampled from a human donor in good health.

CDR3 region: CASRGQVGSYEQYF. For the CDR3, the DNA is TGTGCCAGTAGAGGACAGGTGGGGTCCTACGAGCAGTACTTC. The V gene is TRBV19, the J gene TRBJ2-7; TRBD1 matches 7 bases. The germline V gene encodes CDR1 LNHDA and CDR2 SQIVND (reference sequence). The CDR3 has 14 residues. The trim removed 6 bases at V and 1 base at J, leaving 6 bases unmatched.